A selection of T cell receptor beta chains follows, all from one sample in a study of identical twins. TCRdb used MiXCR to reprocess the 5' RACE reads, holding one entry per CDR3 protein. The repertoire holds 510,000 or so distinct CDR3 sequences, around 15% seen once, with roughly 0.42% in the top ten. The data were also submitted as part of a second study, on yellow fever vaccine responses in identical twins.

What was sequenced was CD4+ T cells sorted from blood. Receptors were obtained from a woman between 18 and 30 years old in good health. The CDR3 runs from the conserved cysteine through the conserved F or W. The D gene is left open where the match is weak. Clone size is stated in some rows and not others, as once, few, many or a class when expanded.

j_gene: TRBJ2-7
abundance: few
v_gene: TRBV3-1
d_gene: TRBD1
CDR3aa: CASSQFGQGAREQYF
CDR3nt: TGTGCCAGCAGCCAGTTCGGACAGGGGGCGCGTGAGCAGTACTTC

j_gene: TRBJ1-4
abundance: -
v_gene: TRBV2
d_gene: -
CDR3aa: CASRATKGGKGEKLFF
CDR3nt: TGTGCCAGCAGGGCGACAAAGGGGGGAAAGGGTGAAAAACTGTTTTTT

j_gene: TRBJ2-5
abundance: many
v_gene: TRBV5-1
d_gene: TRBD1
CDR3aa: CASSPRTGEETQYF
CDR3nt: TGCGCCAGCAGCCCCCGGACAGGGGAAGAGACCCAGTACTTC

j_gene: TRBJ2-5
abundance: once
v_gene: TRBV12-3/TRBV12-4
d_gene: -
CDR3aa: CASGEAQETQYF
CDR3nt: TGTGCCAGCGGCGAGGCCCAAGAGACCCAGTACTTC

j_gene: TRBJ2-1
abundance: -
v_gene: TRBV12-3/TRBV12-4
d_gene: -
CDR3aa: CATVTGLNEQFF
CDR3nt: TGTGCCACCGTTACGGGGTTGAATGAGCAGTTCTTC

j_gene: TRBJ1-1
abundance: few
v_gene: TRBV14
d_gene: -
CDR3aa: CASSRRGVGLITEAFF
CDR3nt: TGTGCCAGCAGCCGGAGGGGTGTCGGACTGATCACTGAAGCTTTCTTT

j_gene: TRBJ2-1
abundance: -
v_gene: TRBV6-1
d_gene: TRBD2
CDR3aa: CASSPQGRGSLYEQFF
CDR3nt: TGTGCCAGCAGTCCACAAGGGCGGGGGTCGTTGTATGAGCAGTTCTTC

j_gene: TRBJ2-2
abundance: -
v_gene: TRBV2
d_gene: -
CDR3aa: CASSKPQTGELFF
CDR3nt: TGTGCCAGCAGTAAACCACAGACCGGGGAGCTGTTTTTT

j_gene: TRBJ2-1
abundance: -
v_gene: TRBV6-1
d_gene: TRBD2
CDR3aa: CASSRSGPLYNEQFF
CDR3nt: TGTGCCAGCAGTCGTAGCGGGCCACTTTACAATGAGCAGTTCTTC

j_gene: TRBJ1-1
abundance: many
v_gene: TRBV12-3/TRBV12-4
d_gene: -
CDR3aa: CASSFSGPNTEAFF
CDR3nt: TGTGCCAGCAGTTTCTCTGGTCCGAACACTGAAGCTTTCTTT

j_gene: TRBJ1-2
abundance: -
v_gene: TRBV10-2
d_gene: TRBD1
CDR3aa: CASRFRTGEGYTF
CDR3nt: TGCGCCAGCAGATTCAGGACAGGGGAAGGCTACACCTTC

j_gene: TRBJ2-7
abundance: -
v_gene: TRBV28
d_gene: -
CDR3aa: CASKSYEEQYF
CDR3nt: TGTGCCAGCAAATCCTACGAGGAGCAGTACTTC

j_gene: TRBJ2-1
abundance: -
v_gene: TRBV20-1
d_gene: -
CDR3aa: CSNLGGTYNEQFF
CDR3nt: TGCAGCAACTTAGGGGGGACCTACAATGAGCAGTTCTTC

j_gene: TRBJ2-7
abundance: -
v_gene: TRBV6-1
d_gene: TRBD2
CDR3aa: CASRPERGSYEQYF
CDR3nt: TGTGCCAGCAGGCCAGAGCGGGGCTCCTACGAGCAGTACTTC

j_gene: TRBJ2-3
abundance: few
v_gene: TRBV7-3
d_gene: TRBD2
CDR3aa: CASSLAGGGIDTQYF
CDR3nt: TGTGCCAGCAGTCTAGCGGGAGGAGGCATAGATACGCAGTATTTT

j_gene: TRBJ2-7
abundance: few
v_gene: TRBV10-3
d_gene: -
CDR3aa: CAIRSGTTYEQYF
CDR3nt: TGTGCCATCAGGTCCGGAACGACCTACGAGCAGTACTTC

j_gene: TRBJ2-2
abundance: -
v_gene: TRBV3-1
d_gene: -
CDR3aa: CASSQVLTNTGELFF
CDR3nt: TGTGCCAGCAGCCAAGTACTCACGAACACCGGGGAGCTGTTTTTT

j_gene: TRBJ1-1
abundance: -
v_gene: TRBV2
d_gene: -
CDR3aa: CASSAQGLGATEAFF
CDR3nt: TGTGCCAGCAGTGCGCAGGGGTTGGGAGCCACTGAAGCTTTCTTT

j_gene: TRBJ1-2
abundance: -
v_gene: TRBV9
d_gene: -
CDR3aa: CASSGHNGAYGYTF
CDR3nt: TGTGCCAGCAGCGGCCATAACGGTGCCTATGGCTACACCTTC

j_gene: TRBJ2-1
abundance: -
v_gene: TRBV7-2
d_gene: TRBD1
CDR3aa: CASSLAGTGGNGEQFF
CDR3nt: TGTGCCAGCAGCTTAGCGGGGACAGGGGGGAACGGTGAGCAGTTCTTC

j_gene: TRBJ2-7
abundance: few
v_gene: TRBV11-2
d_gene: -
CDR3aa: CASSFRGVSTYEQYF
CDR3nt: TGTGCCAGCAGTTTTAGGGGAGTTTCGACCTACGAGCAGTACTTC

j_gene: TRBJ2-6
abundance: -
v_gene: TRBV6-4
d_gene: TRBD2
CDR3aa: CASSAAGTSGGANVLTF
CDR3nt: TGTGCCAGCAGCGCCGCCGGGACTAGTGGTGGGGCCAACGTCCTGACTTTC

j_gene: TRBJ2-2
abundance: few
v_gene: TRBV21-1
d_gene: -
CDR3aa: CASSKCEGARDTGELFF
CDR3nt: TGTGCCAGCAGCAAATGTGAGGGGGCTAGGGACACCGGGGAGCTGTTTTTT

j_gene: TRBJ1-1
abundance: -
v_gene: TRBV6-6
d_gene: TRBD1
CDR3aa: CASRIGQGRTFF
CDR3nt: TGTGCCAGCAGAATCGGACAGGGGAGGACTTTCTTT

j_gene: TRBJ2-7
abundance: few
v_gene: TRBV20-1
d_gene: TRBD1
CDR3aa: CSATPGTGGLEQYF
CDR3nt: TGCAGTGCTACCCCCGGGACAGGGGGTTTAGAGCAGTACTTC

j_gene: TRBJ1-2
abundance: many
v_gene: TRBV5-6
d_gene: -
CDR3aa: CASSLLANYGYTF
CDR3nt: TGTGCCAGCAGCCTGTTAGCTAACTATGGCTACACCTTC

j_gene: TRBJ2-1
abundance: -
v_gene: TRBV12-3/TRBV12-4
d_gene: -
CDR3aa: CASSITGSTFFYNEQFF
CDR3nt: TGTGCCAGCAGCATTACAGGGTCTACCTTCTTCTACAATGAGCAGTTCTTC

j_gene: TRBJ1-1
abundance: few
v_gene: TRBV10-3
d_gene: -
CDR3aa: CATRGEVGGIEAFF
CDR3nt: TGTGCCACCCGAGGAGAGGTCGGGGGGATTGAAGCTTTCTTT

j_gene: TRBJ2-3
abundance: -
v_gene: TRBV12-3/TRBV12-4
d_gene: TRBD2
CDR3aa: CASSSPTSGSGDTQYF
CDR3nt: TGTGCCAGCAGTTCCCCCACTAGCGGGAGTGGAGATACGCAGTATTTT

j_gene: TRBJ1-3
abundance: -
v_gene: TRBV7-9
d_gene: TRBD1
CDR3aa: CASITGTANSGNTIYF
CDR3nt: TGTGCCAGCATCACCGGGACAGCGAACTCTGGAAACACCATATATTTT

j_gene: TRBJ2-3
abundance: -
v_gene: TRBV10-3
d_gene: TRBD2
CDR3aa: CAISESGSGGPADRQYF
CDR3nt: TGTGCCATCAGTGAGTCTGGATCGGGAGGGCCCGCAGATAGGCAGTATTTT

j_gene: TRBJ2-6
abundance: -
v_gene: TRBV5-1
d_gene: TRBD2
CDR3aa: CASSPTVPGGGANVLTF
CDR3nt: TGCGCCAGCAGCCCCACCGTCCCGGGAGGTGGGGCCAACGTCCTGACTTTC

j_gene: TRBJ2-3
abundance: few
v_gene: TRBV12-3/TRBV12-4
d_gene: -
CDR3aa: CAVRTGTSTDTQYF
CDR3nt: TGTGCCGTCCGGACGGGGACTAGCACAGATACGCAGTATTTT

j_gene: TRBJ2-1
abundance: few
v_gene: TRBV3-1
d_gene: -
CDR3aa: CASTNRLIDEQFF
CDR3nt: TGTGCCAGCACCAACAGGCTTATCGATGAGCAGTTCTTC

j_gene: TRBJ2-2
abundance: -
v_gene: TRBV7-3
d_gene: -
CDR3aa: CASSLISDSENTGELFF
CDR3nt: TGTGCCAGCAGCTTAATATCCGACAGTGAGAACACCGGGGAGCTGTTTTTT

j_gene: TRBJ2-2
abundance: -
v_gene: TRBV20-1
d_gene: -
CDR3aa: CSGTSNTGELFF
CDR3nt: TGCAGTGGGACATCGAACACCGGGGAGCTGTTTTTT

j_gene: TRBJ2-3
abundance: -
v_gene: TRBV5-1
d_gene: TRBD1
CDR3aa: CASSSVDRVGTDTQYF
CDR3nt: TGCGCCAGCAGCTCGGTGGACAGGGTTGGCACAGATACGCAGTATTTT

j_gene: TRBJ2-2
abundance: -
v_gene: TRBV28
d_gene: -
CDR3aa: CASSLLQGIVITGELFF
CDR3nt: TGTGCCAGCAGTCTATTACAGGGTATCGTGATCACCGGGGAGCTGTTTTTT

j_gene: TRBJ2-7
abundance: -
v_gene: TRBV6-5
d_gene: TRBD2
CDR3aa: CASSYAGTSGRRAYEQYF
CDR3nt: TGTGCCAGCAGTTACGCGGGGACTAGCGGGAGAAGGGCCTACGAGCAGTACTTC

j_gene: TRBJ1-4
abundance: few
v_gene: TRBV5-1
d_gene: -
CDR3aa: CASSLGGTATNEKLFF
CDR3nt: TGCGCCAGCAGCTTGGGGGGAACCGCAACTAATGAAAAACTGTTTTTT

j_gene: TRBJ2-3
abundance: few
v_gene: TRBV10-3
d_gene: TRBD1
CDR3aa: CAISAGQVTDTQYF
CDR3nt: TGTGCCATCAGCGCGGGACAGGTAACAGATACGCAGTATTTT